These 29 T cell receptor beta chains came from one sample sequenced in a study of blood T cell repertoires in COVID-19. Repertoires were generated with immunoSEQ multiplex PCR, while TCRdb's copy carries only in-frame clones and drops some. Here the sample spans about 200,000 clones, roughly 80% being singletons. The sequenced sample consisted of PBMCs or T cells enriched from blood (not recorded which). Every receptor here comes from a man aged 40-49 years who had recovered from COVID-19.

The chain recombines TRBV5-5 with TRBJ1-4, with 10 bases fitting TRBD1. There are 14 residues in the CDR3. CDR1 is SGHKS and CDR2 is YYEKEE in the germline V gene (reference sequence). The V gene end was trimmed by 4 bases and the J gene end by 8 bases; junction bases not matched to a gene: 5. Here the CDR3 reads CASSQTGGAEKLFF. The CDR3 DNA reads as TGTGCCAGCAGCCAGACAGGGGGCGCCGAAAAACTGTTTTTT.

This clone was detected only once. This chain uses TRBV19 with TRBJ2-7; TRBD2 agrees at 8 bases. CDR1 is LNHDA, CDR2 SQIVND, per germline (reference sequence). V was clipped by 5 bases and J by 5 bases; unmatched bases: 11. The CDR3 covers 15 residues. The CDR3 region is CASSWGSGGPNEQYF. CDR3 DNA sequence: TGTGCCAGTAGTTGGGGGTCGGGAGGGCCGAACGAGCAGTACTTC.

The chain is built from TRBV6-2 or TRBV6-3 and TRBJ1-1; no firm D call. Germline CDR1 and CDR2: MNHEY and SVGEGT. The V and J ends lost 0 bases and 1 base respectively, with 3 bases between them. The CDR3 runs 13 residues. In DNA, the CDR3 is TGTGCCAGCAGTTACTCTAGGAACACTGAAGCTTTCTTT. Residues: CASSYSRNTEAFF.

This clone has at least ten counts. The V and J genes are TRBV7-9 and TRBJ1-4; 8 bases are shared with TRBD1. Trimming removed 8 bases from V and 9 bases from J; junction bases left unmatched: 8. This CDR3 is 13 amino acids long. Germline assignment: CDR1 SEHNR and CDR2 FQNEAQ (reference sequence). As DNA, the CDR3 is TGTGCCAGCGACGTGGCAGGGGGCAAAAAACTGTTTTTT. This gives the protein CASDVAGGKKLFF.

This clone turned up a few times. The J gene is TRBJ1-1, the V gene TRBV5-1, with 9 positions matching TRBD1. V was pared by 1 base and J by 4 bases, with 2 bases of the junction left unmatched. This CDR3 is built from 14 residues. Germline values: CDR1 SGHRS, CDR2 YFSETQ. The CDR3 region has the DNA TGCGCCAGCAGCTTGCGGGACAGGGTCACTGAAGCTTTCTTT. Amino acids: CASSLRDRVTEAFF. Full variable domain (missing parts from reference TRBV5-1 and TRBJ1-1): KAGVTQTPRYLIKTRGQQVTLSCSPISGHRSVSWYQQTPGQGLQFLFEYFSETQRNKGNFPGRFSGRQFSNSRSEMNVSTLELGDSALYLCASSLRDRVTEAFFGQGTRLTVV.

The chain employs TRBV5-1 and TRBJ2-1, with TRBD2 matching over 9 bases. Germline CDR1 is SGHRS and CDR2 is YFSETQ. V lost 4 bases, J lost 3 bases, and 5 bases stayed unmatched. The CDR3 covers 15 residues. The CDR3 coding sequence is TGCGCCAGCAGCACGACTAGCGGAGGCTACAATGAGCAGTTCTTC. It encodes CASSTTSGGYNEQFF.

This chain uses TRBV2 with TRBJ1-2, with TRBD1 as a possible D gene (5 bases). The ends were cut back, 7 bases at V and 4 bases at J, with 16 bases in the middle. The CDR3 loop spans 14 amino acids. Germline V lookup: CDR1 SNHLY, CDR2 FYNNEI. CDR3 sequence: CASKTENFGYGYTF. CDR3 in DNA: TGTGCCAGCAAGACAGAGAATTTTGGCTATGGCTACACCTTC.

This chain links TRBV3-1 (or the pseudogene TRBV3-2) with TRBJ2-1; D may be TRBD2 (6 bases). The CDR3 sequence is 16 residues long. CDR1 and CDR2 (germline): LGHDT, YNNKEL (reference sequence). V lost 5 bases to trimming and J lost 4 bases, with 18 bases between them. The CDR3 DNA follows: TGTGCCAGCAGCTGGGGAACCGGGACTTCTTACAATGAGCAGTTCTTC. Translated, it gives CASSWGTGTSYNEQFF.

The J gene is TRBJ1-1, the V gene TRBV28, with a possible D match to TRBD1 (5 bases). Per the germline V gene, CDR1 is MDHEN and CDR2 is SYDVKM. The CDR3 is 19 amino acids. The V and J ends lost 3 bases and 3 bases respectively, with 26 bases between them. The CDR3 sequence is CASSFSRPSRTGGDTEAFF. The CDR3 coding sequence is TGTGCCAGCAGTTTTTCCCGCCCCTCAAGGACGGGGGGGGACACTGAAGCTTTCTTT.

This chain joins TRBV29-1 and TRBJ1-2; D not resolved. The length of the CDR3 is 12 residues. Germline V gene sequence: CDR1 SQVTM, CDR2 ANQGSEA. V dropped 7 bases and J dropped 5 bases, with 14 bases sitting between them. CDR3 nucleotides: TGCAGCGAAAGCCGGGAGGGTTATGGCTACACCTTC. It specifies CSESREGYGYTF.

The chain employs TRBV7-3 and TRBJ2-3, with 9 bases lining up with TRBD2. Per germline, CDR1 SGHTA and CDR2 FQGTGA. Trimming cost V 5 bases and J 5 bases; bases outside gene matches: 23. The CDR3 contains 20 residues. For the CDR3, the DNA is TGTGCCAGCAGCCTCCTCGGGCCGGGCCTAGCGGGATGGCGGGAAGATACGCAGTATTTT. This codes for CASSLLGPGLAGWREDTQYF. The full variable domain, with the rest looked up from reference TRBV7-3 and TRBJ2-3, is GAGVSQTPSNKVTEKGKYVELRCDPISGHTALYWYRQSLGQGPEFLIYFQGTGAADDSGLPNDRFFAVRPEGSVSTLKIQRTERGDSAVYLCASSLLGPGLAGWREDTQYFGPGTRLTVL.

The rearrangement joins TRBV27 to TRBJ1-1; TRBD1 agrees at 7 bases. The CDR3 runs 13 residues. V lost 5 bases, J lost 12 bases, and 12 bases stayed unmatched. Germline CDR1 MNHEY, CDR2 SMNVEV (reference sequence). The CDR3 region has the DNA TGTGCCAGCAGTCCATACCCAAACAGGGGAACTTTCTTT. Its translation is CASSPYPNRGTFF.

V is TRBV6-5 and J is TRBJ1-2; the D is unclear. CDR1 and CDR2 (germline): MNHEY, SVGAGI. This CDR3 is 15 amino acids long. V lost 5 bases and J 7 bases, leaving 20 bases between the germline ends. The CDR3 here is CASSPRERPRSGYTF. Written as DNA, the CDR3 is TGTGCCAGCAGTCCCCGGGAGCGGCCACGCTCTGGCTACACCTTC.

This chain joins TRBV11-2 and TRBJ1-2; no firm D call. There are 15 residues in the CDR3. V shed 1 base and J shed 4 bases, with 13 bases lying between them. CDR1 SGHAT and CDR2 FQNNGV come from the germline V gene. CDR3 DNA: TGTGCCAGCAGCTTAGGACCCGCACCGGGCTATGGCTACACCTTC. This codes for CASSLGPAPGYGYTF.

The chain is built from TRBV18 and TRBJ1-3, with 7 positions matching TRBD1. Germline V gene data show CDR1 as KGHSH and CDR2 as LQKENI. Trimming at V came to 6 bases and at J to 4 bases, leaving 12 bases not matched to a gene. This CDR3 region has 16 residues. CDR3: CASSPQPTGTGNTIYF. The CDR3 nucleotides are TGTGCCAGCTCGCCTCAGCCGACAGGGACAGGAAACACCATATATTTT.

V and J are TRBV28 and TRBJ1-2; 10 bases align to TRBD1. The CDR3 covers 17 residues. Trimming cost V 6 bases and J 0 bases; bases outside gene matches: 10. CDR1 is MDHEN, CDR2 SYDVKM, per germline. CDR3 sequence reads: CASSLKTGTGANYGYTF. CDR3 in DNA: TGTGCCAGCAGCCTGAAAACCGGGACAGGGGCTAACTATGGCTACACCTTC.

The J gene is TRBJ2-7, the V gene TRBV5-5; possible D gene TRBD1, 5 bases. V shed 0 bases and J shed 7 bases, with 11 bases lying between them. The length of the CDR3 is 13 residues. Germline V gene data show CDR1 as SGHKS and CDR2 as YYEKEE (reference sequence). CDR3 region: CASSLGQTKEQYF. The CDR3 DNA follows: TGTGCCAGCAGCTTGGGACAGACCAAGGAGCAGTACTTC.

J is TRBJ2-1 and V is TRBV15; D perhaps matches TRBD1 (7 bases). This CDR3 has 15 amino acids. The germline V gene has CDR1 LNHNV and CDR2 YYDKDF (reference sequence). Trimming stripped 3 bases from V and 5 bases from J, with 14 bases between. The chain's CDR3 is CATSSHGGGHNEQFF. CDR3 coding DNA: TGTGCCACCAGCAGCCATGGAGGGGGCCACAATGAGCAGTTCTTC.

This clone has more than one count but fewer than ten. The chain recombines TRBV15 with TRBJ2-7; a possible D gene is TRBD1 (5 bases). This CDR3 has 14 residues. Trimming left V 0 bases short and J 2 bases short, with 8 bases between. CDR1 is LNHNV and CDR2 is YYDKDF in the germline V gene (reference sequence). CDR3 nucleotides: TGTGCCACCAGCAGAGATCCAGGGACCTACGAGCAGTACTTC. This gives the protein CATSRDPGTYEQYF.

CDR3 protein: CASRALREDTQYF. CDR3 sequence (DNA): TGTGCCAGTCGAGCCCTCAGGGAAGATACGCAGTATTTT. The chain combines TRBV19 with TRBJ2-3; a weak D match, TRBD1 (5 bases). There are 13 residues in the CDR3. Germline V gives CDR1 LNHDA, CDR2 SQIVND (reference sequence). Trimming left V 8 bases short and J 5 bases short, with 14 bases between.

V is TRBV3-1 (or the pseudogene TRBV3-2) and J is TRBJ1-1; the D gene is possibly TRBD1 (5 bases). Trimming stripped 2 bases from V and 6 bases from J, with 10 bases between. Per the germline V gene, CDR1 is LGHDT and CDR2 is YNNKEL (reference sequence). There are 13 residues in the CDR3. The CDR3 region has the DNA TGTGCCAGCAGCCAACAGGGACTTGCTGAAGCTTTCTTT. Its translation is CASSQQGLAEAFF.

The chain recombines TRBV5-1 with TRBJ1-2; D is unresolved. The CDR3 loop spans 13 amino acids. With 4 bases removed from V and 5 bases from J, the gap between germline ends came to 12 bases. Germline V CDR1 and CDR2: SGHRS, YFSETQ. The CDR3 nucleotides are TGCGCCAGCAGCCTCCGACGGGTATATGGCTACACCTTC. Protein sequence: CASSLRRVYGYTF.

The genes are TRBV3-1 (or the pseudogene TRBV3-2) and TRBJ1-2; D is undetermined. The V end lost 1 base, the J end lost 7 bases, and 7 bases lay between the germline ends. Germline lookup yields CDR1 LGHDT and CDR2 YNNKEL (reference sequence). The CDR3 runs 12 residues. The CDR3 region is CASSQVAGGYTF. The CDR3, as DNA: TGTGCCAGCAGCCAAGTGGCGGGTGGCTACACCTTC.

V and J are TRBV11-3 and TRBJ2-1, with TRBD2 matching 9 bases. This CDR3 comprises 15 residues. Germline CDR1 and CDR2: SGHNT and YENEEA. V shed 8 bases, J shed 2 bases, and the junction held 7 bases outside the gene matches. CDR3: CASASAGGTYNEQFF. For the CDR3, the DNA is TGTGCCAGCGCGTCGGCGGGAGGGACCTACAATGAGCAGTTCTTC.

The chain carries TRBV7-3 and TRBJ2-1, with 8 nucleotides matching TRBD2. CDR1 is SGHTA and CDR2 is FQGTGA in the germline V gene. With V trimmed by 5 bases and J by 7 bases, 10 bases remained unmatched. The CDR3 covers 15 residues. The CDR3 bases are TGTGCCAGCAGCCTAGCGGGCCCGTCGCGTAATGAGCAGTTCTTC. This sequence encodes CASSLAGPSRNEQFF.

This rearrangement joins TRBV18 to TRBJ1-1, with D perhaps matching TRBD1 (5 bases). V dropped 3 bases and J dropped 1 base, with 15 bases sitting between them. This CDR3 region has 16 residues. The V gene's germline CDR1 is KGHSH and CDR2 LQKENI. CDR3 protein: CASSPPGRGENTEAFF. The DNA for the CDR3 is TGTGCCAGCTCACCGCCGGGTCGGGGGGAGAACACTGAAGCTTTCTTT.

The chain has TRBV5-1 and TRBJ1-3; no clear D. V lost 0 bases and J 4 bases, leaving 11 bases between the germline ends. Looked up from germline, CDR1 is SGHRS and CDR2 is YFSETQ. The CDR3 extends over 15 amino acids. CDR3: CASSLDPTGGNTIYF. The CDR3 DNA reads TGCGCCAGCAGCTTGGACCCCACGGGAGGAAACACCATATATTTT.

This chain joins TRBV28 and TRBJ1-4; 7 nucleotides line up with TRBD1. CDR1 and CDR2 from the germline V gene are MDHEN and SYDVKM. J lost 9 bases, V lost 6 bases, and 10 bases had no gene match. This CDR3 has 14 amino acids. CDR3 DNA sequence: TGTGCCAGCAGCGGGACAGCTGAGGGCAAAAAACTGTTTTTT. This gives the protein CASSGTAEGKKLFF.

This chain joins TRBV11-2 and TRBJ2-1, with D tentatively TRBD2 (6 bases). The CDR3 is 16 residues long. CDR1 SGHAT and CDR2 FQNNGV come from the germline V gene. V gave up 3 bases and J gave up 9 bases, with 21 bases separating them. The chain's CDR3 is CASSLVRAGRLGEQFF. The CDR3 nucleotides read TGTGCCAGCAGCTTGGTTCGGGCAGGGAGGTTGGGTGAGCAGTTCTTC. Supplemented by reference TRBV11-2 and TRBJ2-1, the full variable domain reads EAGVAQSPRYKIIEKRQSVAFWCNPISGHATLYWYQQILGQGPKLLIQFQNNGVVDDSQLPKDRFSAERLKGVDSTLKIQPAKLEDSAVYLCASSLVRAGRLGEQFFGPGTRLTVL.